This T cell receptor (beta chain) came from a study of T cells after posttransplantation cyclophosphamide. Study-level findings and limits: Tissue-infiltrating T cells from skin or gut overlapped little with blood T cells.

TCRdb's table, derived via immunoSEQ multiplex PCR, lists solely in-frame clones and lacks some. This table has roughly 12,000 clones, over 2% appearing once. This clone was detected a few times. Its antigen is not known. The CDR3 is made up of 15 amino acids. V was clipped by 2 bases and J by 4 bases, with 14 bases between them. Germline V gives CDR1 SGHTA, CDR2 FQGTGA. Treatment was busulfan-fludarabine conditioning, a marrow graft, and cyclophosphamide on days +3 and +4. The V gene is TRBV7-3, the J gene TRBJ2-5; TRBD2 might be the D (6 bases). This material consisted of PBMCs, taken after allogeneic stem cell transplant with posttransplant cyclophosphamide. This clonotype originated in a male patient younger than 45 who received an allogeneic stem cell transplant from a related donor, was CMV-positive, and had no GVHD. Among the T cells, some may be from the graft donor. DNA of the CDR3: TGTGCCAGCAGCTTACGGTGGGGGGACGGAGAGACCCAGTACTTC. Its translation: CASSLRWGDGETQYF.